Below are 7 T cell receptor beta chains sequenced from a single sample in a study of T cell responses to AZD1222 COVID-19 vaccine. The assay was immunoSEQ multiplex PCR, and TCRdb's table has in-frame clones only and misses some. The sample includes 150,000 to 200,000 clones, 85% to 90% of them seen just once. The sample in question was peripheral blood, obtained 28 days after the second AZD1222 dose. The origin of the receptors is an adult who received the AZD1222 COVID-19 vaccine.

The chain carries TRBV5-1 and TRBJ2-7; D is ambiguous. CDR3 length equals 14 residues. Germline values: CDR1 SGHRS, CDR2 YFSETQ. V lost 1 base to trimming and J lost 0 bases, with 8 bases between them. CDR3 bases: TGCGCCAGCAGCTTGACCAGGAGCTCCTACGAGCAGTACTTC. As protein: CASSLTRSSYEQYF.

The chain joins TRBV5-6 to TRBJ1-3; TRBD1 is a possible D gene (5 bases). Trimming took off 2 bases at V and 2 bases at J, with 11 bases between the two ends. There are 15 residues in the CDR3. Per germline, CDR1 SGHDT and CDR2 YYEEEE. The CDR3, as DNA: TGTGCCAGCAGCTTCAGGGCAACGGCTGGAAACACCATATATTTT. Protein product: CASSFRATAGNTIYF.

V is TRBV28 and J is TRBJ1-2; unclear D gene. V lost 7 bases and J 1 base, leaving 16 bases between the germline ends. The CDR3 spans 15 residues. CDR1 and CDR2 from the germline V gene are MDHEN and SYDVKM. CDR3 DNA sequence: TGTGCCAGCACTTCCGGCAGCGCGATTAACTATGGCTACACCTTC. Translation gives CASTSGSAINYGYTF.

CDR3 nucleotide sequence: TGTGCCAGCAGTACCCAGGAGGCTAATTCACCCCTCCACTTT. It specifies CASSTQEANSPLHF. The chain has TRBV6-5 and TRBJ1-6; D is uncertain. This CDR3 contains 14 residues. V shed 5 bases and J shed 6 bases, with 11 bases lying between them. Germline CDR1 reads MNHEY; CDR2 reads SVGAGI.

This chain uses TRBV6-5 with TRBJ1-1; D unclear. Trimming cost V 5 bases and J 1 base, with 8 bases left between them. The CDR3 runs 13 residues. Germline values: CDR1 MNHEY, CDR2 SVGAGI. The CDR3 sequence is CASSQQQNTEAFF. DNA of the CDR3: TGTGCCAGCAGTCAACAGCAGAACACTGAAGCTTTCTTT.

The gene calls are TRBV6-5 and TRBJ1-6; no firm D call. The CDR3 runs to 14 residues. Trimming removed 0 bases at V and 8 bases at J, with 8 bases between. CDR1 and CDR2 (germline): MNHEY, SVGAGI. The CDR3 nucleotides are TGTGCCAGCAGTTACTCGCCTCGGGATTCACCCCTCCACTTT. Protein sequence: CASSYSPRDSPLHF.

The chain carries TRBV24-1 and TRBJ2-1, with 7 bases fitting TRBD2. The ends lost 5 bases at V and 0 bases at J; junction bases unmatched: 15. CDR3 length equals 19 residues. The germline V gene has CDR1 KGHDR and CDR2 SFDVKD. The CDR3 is CATSAGDYSGHSSYNEQFF. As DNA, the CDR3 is TGTGCCACCAGTGCCGGGGACTATTCTGGCCATAGCTCCTACAATGAGCAGTTCTTC.